Listed below are T cell receptor beta chains from one sample, sequenced in a study of blood T cells in healthy people across ages. TCRdb re-called the 5' RACE reads with MiXCR, one entry per CDR3 protein. The table has 1.5 million or so distinct CDR3 sequences, approximately 39% seen once. Sequenced material: blood. The receptors originated from a woman aged 18-29 years in good health. The conserved cysteine and the conserved F or W are not part of the CDR3 here. Fields, in order: V gene, J gene, CDR3 protein.

v_gene: TRBV7-9; j_gene: TRBJ2-3; CDR3aa: AGSFRAVRDTQY
v_gene: TRBV21-1; j_gene: TRBJ2-1; CDR3aa: ASSKLLKYEQF
v_gene: TRBV29-1; j_gene: TRBJ2-7; CDR3aa: SVEGLGTQGHEQY
v_gene: TRBV9; j_gene: TRBJ1-5; CDR3aa: ASSVAGESPQH
v_gene: TRBV5-5; j_gene: TRBJ1-1; CDR3aa: ASSFEARAMNTEAF
v_gene: TRBV7-2; j_gene: TRBJ2-5; CDR3aa: ASSSARLAGGAESQY
v_gene: TRBV12-3/TRBV12-4; j_gene: TRBJ2-1; CDR3aa: ASSSRTVSSYNEQF
v_gene: TRBV15; j_gene: TRBJ2-1; CDR3aa: ATSIASGAYNEQF
v_gene: TRBV7-2; j_gene: TRBJ2-5; CDR3aa: ASSTLLTRETQY
v_gene: TRBV6-2/TRBV6-3; j_gene: TRBJ2-1; CDR3aa: ASSSLSGTSGRQSYNEQF
v_gene: TRBV27; j_gene: TRBJ2-1; CDR3aa: ASSRRTSGIIDEQF
v_gene: TRBV6-2/TRBV6-3; j_gene: TRBJ1-2; CDR3aa: ASSYPVDGYT
v_gene: TRBV10-3; j_gene: TRBJ1-4; CDR3aa: AISEGTSNEKLF
v_gene: TRBV7-8; j_gene: TRBJ2-5; CDR3aa: ASSLALLWDFGQETQY
v_gene: TRBV27; j_gene: TRBJ1-6; CDR3aa: ASSRSWTTGLNSPLH
v_gene: TRBV12-3/TRBV12-4; j_gene: TRBJ2-3; CDR3aa: ASRPPPENIPDSQY
v_gene: TRBV11-2; j_gene: TRBJ2-7; CDR3aa: ASSPRTSGMPYEQY
v_gene: TRBV12-5; j_gene: TRBJ2-5; CDR3aa: ASGLVLGETQY
v_gene: TRBV15; j_gene: TRBJ2-3; CDR3aa: AASRERPFVKDTQY
v_gene: TRBV28; j_gene: TRBJ1-2; CDR3aa: ASSLGGGLFYGYT
v_gene: TRBV12-3/TRBV12-4; j_gene: TRBJ2-3; CDR3aa: VSSLALRLAGGQNTQY
v_gene: TRBV7-8; j_gene: TRBJ2-1; CDR3aa: ASSFGRPPHNEQF